The following is a T cell receptor (beta chain) sequence with its context. Its cognate antigen has yet to be identified. The sequencer was a NextSeq 550. The Human TCR Profiling Kit (MiLaboratory) was used to make UMI-labeled 5' RACE TRB cDNA libraries. cDNA synthesis used the entire amount of extracted RNA, and PCR amplification then used the entire amount of cDNA produced. Libraries were prepared in parallel using an identical number of PCR cycles. In the original analysis: About 48,000 +/- 9,800 unique UMI-labeled TRB cDNA molecules per library were extracted with MIGEC and MiXCR, with at least two reads per UMI required. Each library averaged roughly 40,000 +/- 10,000 functional in-frame TRB CDR3 nucleotide clonotypes without stop codons. After downsampling to 5000 UMI-labeled TRB molecules per sample, diversity metrics such as normalized Shannon-Wiener and Chao1 were calculated in VDJtools. For the central five CDR3 residues, VDJtools calculated physicochemical properties weighted by clonotype size, namely interaction energy, strength, volume and Kidera factor 4. Following reprocessing of the reads by TCRdb, the data hold one row per CDR3 protein sequence and no DNA is available. What appears here as the V and J calls and clone size reflects TCRdb's work, not the paper's. The sample table records approximately 140,000 distinct CDR3 sequences. The ten largest clones represent 0.25% to 0.3% of the sample.

Per the germline V gene (reference sequence), SGHNT is the CDR1 and YYREEE is the CDR2. There are 14 amino acids in the CDR3, from cysteine to phenylalanine inclusive. This entry has no DNA. The data belong to a study of CXCR3-negative and CXCR3-positive naive CD8 T cells (dated by TCRdb to the late 2010s). Background on the whole study: About 150 million TRB reads were obtained in total, roughly 1.5 +/- 0.3 million reads per library. Naive subsets from about five donors and memory cells from 3 donors were included in the TRBV-TRBJ cluster analysis. Diversity and physicochemical repertoire analyses were performed on about a dozen donors pooled from two independent experiments. Findings and caveats that apply to the study as a whole: Freshly isolated PBMCs were used for most assays because CXCR3 expression went down partially after cryopreservation. Because surface CD5, which has been linked to self-reactivity in mice, was comparable between naive subsets, TCR interaction strength was also inferred from TRB CDR3 physicochemical properties. TRB CDR3s from CXCR3-positive naive cells showed higher hydrophobicity (lower Kidera factor 4), lower energy, and higher strength and volume indices than CXCR3-negative naive cells. Repertoire diversity was comparably high in both naive subsets but much lower in memory CD8+ T cells. Within the same donor, TRBV-TRBJ usage looked similar between naive CXCR3-negative and CXCR3-positive cells, but memory cells had distinct patterns.

For each CD8+ T cell subset, flow sorting was done in triplicate, and roughly 330,000 cells per subset went directly into RLT lysis buffer. To exclude memory contaminants, naive CD8+ T cells were stringently defined as CD45RO-CCR7+CD27+CD95-. Peripheral blood mononuclear cells were isolated from buffy coats by standard density gradient centrifugation. A FACSAria III was used to flow-sort naive CD8+ T cells into CXCR3-negative and CXCR3-positive populations. Total RNA was extracted from sorted cells with an RNeasy Mini Kit. The chain employs TRBV5-4 and TRBJ2-1; TCRdb picks TRBD1, but there is no DNA to check that call. Sequencing used naive CXCR3+ CD8+ T cells from blood. This specimen's cell subset or site label, interpreted: CD45RO-CCR7+CD27+CD95- naive CD8+ T cells expressing CXCR3 (TNR3+). This TCR was recovered from a human donor in good health. Some clones in this sample may be carry-over from other donors' samples. The CDR3 region has the sequence CASSFQGPYNEQFF.